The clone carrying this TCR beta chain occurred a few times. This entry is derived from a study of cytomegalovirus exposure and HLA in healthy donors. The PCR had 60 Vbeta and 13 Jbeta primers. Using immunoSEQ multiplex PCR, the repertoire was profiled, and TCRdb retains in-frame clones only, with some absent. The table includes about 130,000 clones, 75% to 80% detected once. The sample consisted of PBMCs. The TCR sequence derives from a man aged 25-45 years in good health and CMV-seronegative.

Here the CDR3 reads CASSQVGGSETQYF. The CDR3 nucleotides are TGTGCCAGCAGCCAAGTTGGCGGGAGCGAGACCCAGTACTTC. The rearrangement joins TRBV4-2 to TRBJ2-5; 7 bases map to TRBD2. There are 14 residues in the CDR3. Losses at the gene ends were 1 base for V and 5 bases for J; bases not matched to a gene: 4. The germline V gene has CDR1 LGHNA and CDR2 YNFKEQ.